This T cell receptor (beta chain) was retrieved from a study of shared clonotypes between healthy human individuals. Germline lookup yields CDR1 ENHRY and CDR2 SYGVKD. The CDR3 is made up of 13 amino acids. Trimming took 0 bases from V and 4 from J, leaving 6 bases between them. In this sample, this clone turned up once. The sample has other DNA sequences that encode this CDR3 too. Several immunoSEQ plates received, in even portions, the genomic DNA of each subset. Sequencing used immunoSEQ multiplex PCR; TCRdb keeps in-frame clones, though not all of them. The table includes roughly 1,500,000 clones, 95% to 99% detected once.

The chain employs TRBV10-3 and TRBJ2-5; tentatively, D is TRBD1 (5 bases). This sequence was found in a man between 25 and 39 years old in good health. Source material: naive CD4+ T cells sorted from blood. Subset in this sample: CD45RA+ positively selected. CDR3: CAISESGRETQYF. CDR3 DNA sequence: TGTGCCATCAGTGAGTCGGGGCGAGAGACCCAGTACTTC.